The 13 T cell receptor beta chains in this list originate from one sample, sequenced in a study of blood T cell repertoires in COVID-19. TCRdb keeps only in-frame clones here, not all; method: immunoSEQ multiplex PCR. The sample lists about 160,000 clones, over 65% occurring once. The sequenced sample consisted of peripheral blood. The receptor set was obtained from a man in his sixties with acute or convalescent COVID-19.

The gene calls are TRBV7-2 and TRBJ1-2; 8 nucleotides agree with TRBD1. The CDR3 loop spans 14 amino acids. The germline V gene encodes CDR1 SGHTA and CDR2 FQGNSA. The V and J ends lost 4 bases and 5 bases, in that order; junction bases with no gene match: 6. CDR3 sequence reads: CASSSDRGRYGYTF. The CDR3 nucleotides are TGTGCCAGCAGCTCCGACAGGGGCAGGTATGGCTACACCTTC.

This chain links TRBV6-2 or TRBV6-3 with TRBJ1-6; 7 bases match TRBD1. V shed 1 base, J shed 10 bases, and the junction held 13 bases outside the gene matches. In germline, CDR1 is MNHEY, CDR2 SVGEGT. The CDR3 runs 17 residues. The CDR3 bases are TGTGCCAGCAGTTACTGGGGCGGACAGGCCGTCGGATCACCCCTCCACTTT. This translates into CASSYWGGQAVGSPLHF.

As for this clone: Other DNA sequences in the same sample also yield this CDR3. CDR3 protein: CASSPRQGNTGELFF. CDR3 coding DNA: TGTGCCAGCTCACCGCGACAGGGAAACACCGGGGAGCTGTTTTTT. The rearrangement links TRBV18 to TRBJ2-2, with 7 bases aligning to TRBD1. J lost 2 bases, V lost 3 bases, and 3 bases had no gene match. The CDR3 length is 15 residues. The germline gives CDR1 KGHSH, CDR2 LQKENI.

V gene TRBV11-2 combines with J gene TRBJ1-4, with D possibly being TRBD1 (5 bases). CDR1 SGHAT and CDR2 FQNNGV come from the germline V gene. The CDR3 has 14 residues. Trimming removed 3 bases at V and 8 bases at J, with 13 bases between. DNA for the CDR3: TGTGCCAGCAGCTTCCTCGGGGCGGGGGAAAAACTGTTTTTT. Its translation: CASSFLGAGEKLFF.

The V gene is TRBV7-2, the J gene TRBJ2-7, with 11 bases identical to TRBD2. There are 15 residues in the CDR3. Germline V lookup: CDR1 SGHTA, CDR2 FQGNSA. The ends lost 3 bases at V and 2 bases at J; junction bases unmatched: 3. The CDR3 nucleotides are TGTGCCAGCAGCTTCGGGACTAGCGGTACCTACGAGCAGTACTTC. Amino acid sequence: CASSFGTSGTYEQYF.

The rearrangement uses TRBV4-2 and TRBJ1-1; weak D call: TRBD1 (6 bases). In germline, CDR1 is LGHNA, CDR2 YNFKEQ. CDR3 length equals 15 residues. The V end lost 0 bases, the J end lost 1 base, and 9 bases lay between the germline ends. Here the CDR3 reads CASSQEQGTNTEAFF. CDR3 in DNA: TGTGCCAGCAGCCAAGAGCAGGGGACGAACACTGAAGCTTTCTTT.

The genes are TRBV14 and TRBJ2-1; 8 bases line up with TRBD2. Germline CDR1 is SGHDN and CDR2 is FVKESK. With 1 base clipped from V and 0 bases from J, the junction kept 17 bases outside the gene matches. There are 21 residues in the CDR3. The CDR3 reads CASSQGVSGKDYTSSYNEQFF. The DNA for the CDR3 is TGTGCCAGCAGCCAAGGCGTTAGCGGGAAAGATTATACGAGCTCCTACAATGAGCAGTTCTTC.

The J gene is TRBJ2-3, the V gene TRBV5-1; perhaps TRBD1 as D (6 bases). CDR1 SGHRS and CDR2 YFSETQ come from the germline V gene. The ends were cut back, 4 bases at V and 6 bases at J, with 12 bases in the middle. CDR3 length: 13 amino acids. CDR3 bases: TGCGCCAGCAGCCAGGGGTTGAGGGATACGCAGTATTTT. It translates to CASSQGLRDTQYF.

V is TRBV7-2 and J is TRBJ1-1, with D perhaps matching TRBD1 (5 bases). V lost 5 bases and J lost 0, with 10 bases in between. The CDR3 is 14 amino acids. Germline CDR1 is SGHTA and CDR2 is FQGNSA. DNA for the CDR3: TGTGCCAGCAGCACCCGACAGTTGAACACTGAAGCTTTCTTT. Amino acid sequence: CASSTRQLNTEAFF. Supplemented by reference TRBV7-2 and TRBJ1-1, the full variable domain reads GAGVSQSPSNKVTEKGKDVELRCDPISGHTALYWYRQSLGQGLEFLIYFQGNSAPDKSGLPSDRFSAERTGGSVSTLTIQRTQQEDSAVYLCASSTRQLNTEAFFGQGTRLTVV.

This sequence joins TRBV5-1 and TRBJ1-6; TRBD1 might be the D (5 bases). The length of the CDR3 is 12 residues. From germline, CDR1 is SGHRS and CDR2 YFSETQ. The V and J ends lost 4 bases and 8 bases respectively, with 7 bases between them. The CDR3 DNA reads TGCGCCAGCAGCGGGGGGTATTCACCCCTCCACTTT. It translates to CASSGGYSPLHF.

This rearrangement joins TRBV6-2 or TRBV6-3 to TRBJ2-2, with no clear D. There are 12 residues in the CDR3. Germline V gene lookup returns CDR1 MNHEY and CDR2 SVGEGT. The V end was cut by 5 bases, the J end by 2 bases, with 3 bases between. Here the CDR3 reads CASSPNTGELFF. Here the CDR3 DNA reads TGTGCCAGCAGTCCAAACACCGGGGAGCTGTTTTTT.

This chain connects TRBV30 to TRBJ1-1; the D is unclear. Trimming removed 3 bases at V and 2 bases at J, with 10 bases between. The CDR3 contains 13 residues. CDR1 is GTSNPN and CDR2 is SVGIG in the germline V gene (reference sequence). The CDR3 DNA reads TGTGCCTGGAGACCCAGTTCAAACACTGAAGCTTTCTTT. Encoded protein: CAWRPSSNTEAFF. Complete variable domain (other parts from reference TRBV30 and TRBJ1-1): SQTIHQWPATLVQPVGSPLSLECTVEGTSNPNLYWYRQAAGRGLQLLFYSVGIGQISSEVPQNLSASRPQDRQFILSSKKLLLSDSGFYLCAWRPSSNTEAFFGQGTRLTVV.

This clone was seen only a few times. The chain links TRBV5-1 to TRBJ2-7; possibly TRBD1 for D (5 bases). This CDR3 spans 14 amino acids. From germline, CDR1 is SGHRS and CDR2 YFSETQ. V dropped 1 base and J dropped 7 bases, with 15 bases sitting between them. The DNA of the CDR3 is TGCGCCAGCAGCTTGACAGGAATCGGAAGGGAGCAGTACTTC. Amino acids: CASSLTGIGREQYF. Based on the CDR3 plus reference TRBV5-1 and TRBJ2-7, the full variable domain is KAGVTQTPRYLIKTRGQQVTLSCSPISGHRSVSWYQQTPGQGLQFLFEYFSETQRNKGNFPGRFSGRQFSNSRSEMNVSTLELGDSALYLCASSLTGIGREQYFGPGTRLTVT.